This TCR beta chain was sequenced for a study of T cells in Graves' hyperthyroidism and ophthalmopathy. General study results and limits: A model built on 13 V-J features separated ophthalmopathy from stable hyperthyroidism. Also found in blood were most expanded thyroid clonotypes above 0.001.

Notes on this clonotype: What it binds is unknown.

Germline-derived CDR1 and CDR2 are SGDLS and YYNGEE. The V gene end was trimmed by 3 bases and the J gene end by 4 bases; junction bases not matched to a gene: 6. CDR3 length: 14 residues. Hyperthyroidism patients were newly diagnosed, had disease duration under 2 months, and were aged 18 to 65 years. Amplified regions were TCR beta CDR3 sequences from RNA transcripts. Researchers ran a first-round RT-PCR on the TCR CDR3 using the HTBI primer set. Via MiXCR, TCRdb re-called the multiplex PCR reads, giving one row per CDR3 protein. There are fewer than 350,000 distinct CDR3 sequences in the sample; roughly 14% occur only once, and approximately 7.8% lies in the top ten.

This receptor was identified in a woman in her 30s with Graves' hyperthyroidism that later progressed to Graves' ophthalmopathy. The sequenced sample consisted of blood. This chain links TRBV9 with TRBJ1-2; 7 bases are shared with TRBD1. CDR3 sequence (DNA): TGTGCCAGCAGCGCGTCTCGGGACAGCTATGGCTACACCTTC. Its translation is CASSASRDSYGYTF.